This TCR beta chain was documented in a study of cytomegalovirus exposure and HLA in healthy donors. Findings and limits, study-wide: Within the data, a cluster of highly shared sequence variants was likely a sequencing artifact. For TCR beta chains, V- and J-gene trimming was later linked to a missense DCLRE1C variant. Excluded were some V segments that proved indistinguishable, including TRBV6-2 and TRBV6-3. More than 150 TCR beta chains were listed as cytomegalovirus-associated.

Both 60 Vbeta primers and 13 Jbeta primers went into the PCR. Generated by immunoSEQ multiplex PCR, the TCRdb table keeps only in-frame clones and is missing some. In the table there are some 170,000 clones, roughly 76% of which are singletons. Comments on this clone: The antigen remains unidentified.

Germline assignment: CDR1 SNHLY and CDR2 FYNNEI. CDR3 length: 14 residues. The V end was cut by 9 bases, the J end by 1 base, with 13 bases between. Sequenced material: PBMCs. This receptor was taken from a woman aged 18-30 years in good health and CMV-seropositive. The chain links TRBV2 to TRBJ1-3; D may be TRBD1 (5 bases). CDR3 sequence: CARNQGGSGNTIYF. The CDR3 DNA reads TGTGCCAGAAACCAGGGAGGATCTGGAAACACCATATATTTT.